This TCR beta chain was identified in a study of T cells in Graves' hyperthyroidism and ophthalmopathy. Study-wide results and limits: Ophthalmopathy and stable hyperthyroidism were told apart by a 13 V-J model.

Graves' hyperthyroidism was deemed stable absent ophthalmopathy progression within 18 months. Investigators excluded patients with uncontrolled infection, other autoimmune disease, pregnancy or lactation. Germline loops: CDR1 MNHNS, CDR2 SASEGT. V was trimmed by 6 bases and J by 5 bases, leaving 10 bases between them. This CDR3 has 13 amino acids. This clonotype was detected ten times or more. Its antigen is undetermined. Template material for amplifying TCR beta CDR3 regions consisted of RNA transcripts. With the HTBI primer set, the TCR CDR3 went through a first round of RT-PCR. TCRdb re-called the multiplex PCR reads with MiXCR, one entry per CDR3 protein. The top ten clones hold around 23% of a sample with around 300,000 distinct CDR3 sequences, approximately 15% of them seen once.

Sequenced: blood. The chain combines TRBV6-1 with TRBJ2-2, with D possibly called TRBD1 or TRBD2 (6 bases each). This receptor was taken from a woman in her twenties or thirties with Graves' hyperthyroidism. As DNA, the CDR3 is TGTGCCAGCAGGGGGGGCGTAACCGGGGAGCTGTTTTTT. The encoded protein is CASRGGVTGELFF.